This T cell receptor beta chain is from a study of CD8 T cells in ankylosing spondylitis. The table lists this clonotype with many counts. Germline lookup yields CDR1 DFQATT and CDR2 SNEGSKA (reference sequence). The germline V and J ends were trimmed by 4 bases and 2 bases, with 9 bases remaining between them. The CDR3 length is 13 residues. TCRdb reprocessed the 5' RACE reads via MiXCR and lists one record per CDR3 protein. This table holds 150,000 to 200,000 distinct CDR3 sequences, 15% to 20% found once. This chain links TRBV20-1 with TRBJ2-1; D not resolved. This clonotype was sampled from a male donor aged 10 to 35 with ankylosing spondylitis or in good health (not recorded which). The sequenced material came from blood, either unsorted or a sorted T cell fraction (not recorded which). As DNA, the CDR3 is TGCAGTGCTAAAAAGCGAGCCTACAATGAGCAGTTCTTC. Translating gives CSAKKRAYNEQFF.